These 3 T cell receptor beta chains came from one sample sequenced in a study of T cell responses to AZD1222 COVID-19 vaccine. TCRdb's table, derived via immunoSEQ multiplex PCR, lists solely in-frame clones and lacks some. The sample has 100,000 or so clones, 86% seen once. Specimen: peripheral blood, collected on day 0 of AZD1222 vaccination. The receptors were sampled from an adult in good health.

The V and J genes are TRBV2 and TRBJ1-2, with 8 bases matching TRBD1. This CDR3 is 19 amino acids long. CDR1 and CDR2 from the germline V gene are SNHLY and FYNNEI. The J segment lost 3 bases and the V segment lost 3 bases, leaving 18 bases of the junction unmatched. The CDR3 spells CASSDVGRSDRVMDYGYTF. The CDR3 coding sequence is TGTGCCAGCAGTGATGTGGGAAGATCGGACAGGGTAATGGACTATGGCTACACCTTC.

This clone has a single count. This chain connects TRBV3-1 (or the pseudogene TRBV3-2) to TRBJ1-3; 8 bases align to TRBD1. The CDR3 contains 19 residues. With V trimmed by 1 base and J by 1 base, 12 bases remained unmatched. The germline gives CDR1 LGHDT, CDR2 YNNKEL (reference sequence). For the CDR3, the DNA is TGTGCCAGCAGCCAAGCCCGATCTGCAGGGGGCTGGTCTGGAAACACCATATATTTT. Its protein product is CASSQARSAGGWSGNTIYF.

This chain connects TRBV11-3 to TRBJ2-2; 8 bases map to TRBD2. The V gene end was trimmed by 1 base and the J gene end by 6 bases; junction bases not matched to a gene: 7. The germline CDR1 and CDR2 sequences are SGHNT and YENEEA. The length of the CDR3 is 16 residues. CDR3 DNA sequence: TGTGCCAGCAGCTTAGGTCACAGCGGGAGTTCCGGGGAGCTGTTTTTT. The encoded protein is CASSLGHSGSSGELFF.